A selection of T cell receptor beta chains follows, all from one sample in a study of blood T cell repertoires in COVID-19. Data came from immunoSEQ multiplex PCR; TCRdb stores just in-frame clones and leaves some out. The sample includes about 350,000 clones, around nine tenths of them seen just once. The specimen sequenced was peripheral blood. These receptors were collected from a woman between 70 and 85 years old with COVID-19, enrolled during active disease. Both conserved end residues are trimmed from each CDR3. Fields, in order: J gene, V gene, CDR3 protein.

J: TRBJ1-2; V: TRBV12-3/TRBV12-4; CDR3: ASNWGHGYT
J: TRBJ2-3; V: TRBV4-1; CDR3: ASSQPGTRTDTQY
J: TRBJ2-1; V: TRBV4-1; CDR3: ASSLGSGGASNEQF
J: TRBJ1-5; V: TRBV9; CDR3: ASSGGTGNQPQH
J: TRBJ2-7; V: TRBV5-6; CDR3: ASSGQFLTYEQY
J: TRBJ1-1; V: TRBV12-3/TRBV12-4; CDR3: ASSFSGPSEAF
J: TRBJ1-1; V: TRBV19; CDR3: ASSIRQMNTEAF
J: TRBJ1-2; V: TRBV7-9; CDR3: ASSPPKREHYT
J: TRBJ1-6; V: TRBV28; CDR3: ASSLLGHSNSPLH
J: TRBJ2-1; V: TRBV20-1; CDR3: SAKRGNEQF
J: TRBJ1-2; V: TRBV27; CDR3: ASSPGGRGYT
J: TRBJ1-2; V: TRBV9; CDR3: ASSVDRTGAWGYT
J: TRBJ2-5; V: TRBV15; CDR3: ATSRAGEGETQY
J: TRBJ1-5; V: TRBV24-1; CDR3: ATSDAGNQPQH
J: TRBJ2-1; V: TRBV11-2; CDR3: ASSLGQVYNEQF
J: TRBJ1-1; V: TRBV30; CDR3: AWSWTGMNTEAF
J: TRBJ1-6; V: TRBV19; CDR3: ASSIGGGAPLH
J: TRBJ2-3; V: TRBV18; CDR3: ASSPEDFSTDTQY
J: TRBJ1-1; V: TRBV7-2; CDR3: ASSFKLQGAVEAF
J: TRBJ1-6; V: TRBV19; CDR3: ASSISPTAWDSPLH
J: TRBJ1-2; V: TRBV7-8; CDR3: ASSSRVPTTYGYT
J: TRBJ1-3; V: TRBV2; CDR3: ASRGPGNTIY
J: TRBJ1-4; V: TRBV5-4; CDR3: ASSFRGENEKLF
J: TRBJ1-2; V: TRBV4-3; CDR3: AGSQETGVPAYYGYT
J: TRBJ2-7; V: TRBV2; CDR3: ASKRGAYEQY
J: TRBJ1-5; V: TRBV7-2; CDR3: ASSLYEGDGNQPQH
J: TRBJ2-7; V: TRBV7-9; CDR3: ASSPRTGKSSHEQY
J: TRBJ1-5; V: TRBV7-9; CDR3: ASSSSGGRNQPQH
J: TRBJ2-7; V: TRBV24-1; CDR3: ATSGWEGLEQY
J: TRBJ1-4; V: TRBV27; CDR3: ASTDRFNEKLF
J: TRBJ2-2; V: TRBV14; CDR3: ASSQRGHKNGELF
J: TRBJ1-1; V: TRBV28; CDR3: ASRSGTEAF
J: TRBJ1-5; V: TRBV27; CDR3: ASRCGQEGNQPQH
J: TRBJ1-2; V: TRBV5-6; CDR3: ASSLAQGSYGYT
J: TRBJ2-1; V: TRBV19; CDR3: ASSPQDGEQF
J: TRBJ2-3; V: TRBV7-2; CDR3: ASSSLGQGRADTQY
J: TRBJ2-1; V: TRBV24-1; CDR3: ATSAIETGRHEQF
J: TRBJ1-2; V: TRBV6-5; CDR3: ASSWDTRYGYT
J: TRBJ1-2; V: TRBV7-9; CDR3: ASSSRGGTPNYGYT
J: TRBJ2-7; V: TRBV3-1/TRBV3-2; CDR3: ASSRGSGGYYEQY
J: TRBJ2-2; V: TRBV10-3; CDR3: AIKLLAGGPDGELF
J: TRBJ1-1; V: TRBV28; CDR3: ASRPGQPGTEAF
J: TRBJ1-6; V: TRBV18; CDR3: ASSHGQGKASPLH
J: TRBJ1-1; V: TRBV12-5; CDR3: ASGFWTGAMNTEAF
J: TRBJ2-3; V: TRBV7-3; CDR3: ASTNGGTDTQY
J: TRBJ1-2; V: TRBV30; CDR3: AWNGGRGYT
J: TRBJ2-7; V: TRBV7-2; CDR3: ASSLGRQGYEQY
J: TRBJ1-2; V: TRBV11-2; CDR3: ASSSPGNYGYT
J: TRBJ1-1; V: TRBV5-1; CDR3: ASSLDSFYTEAF
J: TRBJ1-2; V: TRBV7-9; CDR3: ASSWNGGTGVGDT
J: TRBJ1-5; V: TRBV24-1; CDR3: ATSEGWNQPQH
J: TRBJ1-2; V: TRBV5-1; CDR3: ASSVGTVLPLDYGYT
J: TRBJ2-7; V: TRBV5-6; CDR3: ASSTGTGGYEQY